One and the same sample provided the 8 T cell receptor beta chains below, sequenced in a study of blood T cell repertoires in COVID-19. Libraries were prepared by immunoSEQ multiplex PCR; TCRdb keeps only in-frame clonotypes and omits some of them. Found here are roughly 67,000 clones, about 86% of them singletons; the top ten hold approximately 4.2%. Sequencing was performed on peripheral blood. The receptor set was obtained from a man aged 50 or older with acute or convalescent COVID-19.

The V call is TRBV19, the J call TRBJ2-4; 11 positions agree with TRBD1. The CDR3 totals 19 residues. CDR1 is LNHDA, CDR2 SQIVND, per germline (reference sequence). V shed 5 bases, J shed 3 bases, and the junction held 15 bases outside the gene matches. In nucleotides, the CDR3 is TGTGCCAGTAGTCCCACCGGACAGGGGGCTAGCGTAGTCAAAAACATTCAGTACTTC. It encodes CASSPTGQGASVVKNIQYF.

The chain is built from TRBV19 and TRBJ1-5; unclear D gene. Germline CDR1 reads LNHDA; CDR2 reads SQIVND (reference sequence). The CDR3 spans 13 residues. V shed 3 bases and J shed 7 bases, with 10 bases lying between them. The CDR3 DNA sequence: TGTGCCAGTAGTATTCAGGAATGGCAGCCCCAGCATTTT. The encoded protein is CASSIQEWQPQHF.

This chain joins TRBV11-2 and TRBJ1-2; D gene ambiguous. The V gene lost 4 bases and the J gene lost 4 bases, with 13 bases spanning the gap. The CDR3 is made up of 14 amino acids. Germline V lookup: CDR1 SGHAT, CDR2 FQNNGV. CDR3 amino acids: CASSSTRIGYGYTF. The CDR3 nucleotides read TGTGCCAGCAGCTCAACCAGGATCGGCTATGGCTACACCTTC.

CDR3 in DNA: TGTGCCAGCAGTGAAGCGCCAGGGGGGTGGTACGAGCAGTACTTC. Translation gives CASSEAPGGWYEQYF. The J gene is TRBJ2-7, the V gene TRBV6-1; D possibly corresponds to TRBD1 (7 bases). The CDR3 has 15 amino acids. The V end was cut by 0 bases, the J end by 4 bases, with 13 bases between. Germline CDR1 and CDR2: MNHNS and SASEGT.

The sample holds a few counts of this clone. The chain couples TRBV5-1 to TRBJ2-2, with D maybe TRBD1 (5 bases). Deletions cut 4 bases from V and 2 bases from J, with 12 bases between. The germline gives CDR1 SGHRS, CDR2 YFSETQ. The CDR3 sequence is 15 residues long. The DNA for the CDR3 is TGCGCCAGCAGCGCAAGGGGCCCCAACACCGGGGAGCTGTTTTTT. Protein: CASSARGPNTGELFF. Full variable domain (missing parts from reference TRBV5-1 and TRBJ2-2): KAGVTQTPRYLIKTRGQQVTLSCSPISGHRSVSWYQQTPGQGLQFLFEYFSETQRNKGNFPGRFSGRQFSNSRSEMNVSTLELGDSALYLCASSARGPNTGELFFGEGSRLTVL.

The chain carries TRBV28 and TRBJ2-5, with TRBD2 matching over 15 bases. With V trimmed by 5 bases and J by 4 bases, 5 bases remained unmatched. The CDR3 covers 16 residues. CDR1 MDHEN and CDR2 SYDVKM come from the germline V gene. The CDR3 region has the DNA TGTGCCAGCAGTCCAGGACTAGCGGGAGGGCTAGAGACCCAGTACTTC. Its protein product is CASSPGLAGGLETQYF.

The V call is TRBV2, the J call TRBJ2-3; 8 bases agree with TRBD2. CDR1 is SNHLY, CDR2 FYNNEI, per germline. The ends lost 3 bases at V and 7 bases at J; junction bases unmatched: 9. This CDR3 region has 15 residues. CDR3 in amino acids: CASSEEAGARNTQYF. CDR3 nucleotides: TGTGCCAGCAGTGAGGAAGCGGGAGCACGGAATACGCAGTATTTT.

This clone was found a few times. The J gene is TRBJ1-2, the V gene TRBV14; D gene uncertain. V dropped 2 bases and J dropped 2 bases, with 6 bases sitting between them. The CDR3 covers 13 residues. CDR1 is SGHDN and CDR2 is FVKESK in the germline V gene. CDR3 amino acids: CASSQSRNYGYTF. In DNA form, the CDR3 reads TGTGCCAGCAGCCAAAGCAGGAACTATGGCTACACCTTC.